This T cell receptor (beta chain) was obtained from a study of patients and donors after allogeneic stem cell transplantation. Via MiXCR, TCRdb re-called the RT-PCR reads, giving one row per CDR3 protein. The sample lists about 960,000 distinct CDR3 sequences, more than 15% occurring once. The CDR3 has 19 residues. The V end lost 3 bases, the J end lost 0 bases, and 24 bases lay between the germline ends. CDR1 SGHDT and CDR2 YYEEEE come from the germline V gene. This clonotype was observed a handful of times. The chain has TRBV5-6 and TRBJ1-1; maybe TRBD1 (5 bases). This receptor was identified in a human donor who was either an allogeneic HSCT recipient or a stem cell or donor lymphocyte infusion donor (not recorded which). It is not recorded whose cells these are; they may come from a transplant donor. Sequenced sample: blood, either unsorted or a sorted T cell fraction (not recorded which). The CDR3 sequence: CASSSHGMGPPTMNTEAFF. The CDR3 bases are TGTGCCAGCAGCTCACATGGGATGGGGCCCCCAACTATGAACACTGAAGCTTTCTTT.